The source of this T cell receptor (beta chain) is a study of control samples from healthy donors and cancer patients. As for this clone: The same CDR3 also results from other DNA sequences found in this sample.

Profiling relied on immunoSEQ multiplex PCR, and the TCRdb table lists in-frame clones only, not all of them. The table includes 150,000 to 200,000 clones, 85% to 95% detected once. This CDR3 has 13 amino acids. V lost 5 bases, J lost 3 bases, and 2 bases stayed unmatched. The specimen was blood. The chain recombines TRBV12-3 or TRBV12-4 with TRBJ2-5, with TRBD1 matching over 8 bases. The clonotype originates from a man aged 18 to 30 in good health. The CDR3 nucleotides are TGTGCCAGCAGTAAGGACAGGGAAGAGACCCAGTACTTC. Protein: CASSKDREETQYF.